This T cell receptor (beta chain) appears in the sequencing data of a study of OX40 agonist ivuxolimab in advanced cancers. On the study more broadly: A diagnosis of hepatocellular carcinoma, melanoma, renal cell or head and neck cancer was present in dose-escalation patients.

Worth noting for this clone: Its target is not known.

General observations from the study: Relatively little clonal expansion, among the lowest observed, appeared in partial responders at 0.1-3.0 mg/kg. At 0.1 to 3.0 mg/kg, clonal expansion of CD4+ and CD8+ blood T cells had occurred by week 6. The authors did not determine the antigen specificity of the expanded peripheral T cells.

The protocol was immunoSEQ multiplex PCR, while the TCRdb copy is restricted to in-frame clones and leaves out a portion. This repertoire shows about 62,000 clones, around nine tenths found once; its top ten account for 0.27%. The CDR3 has 13 residues. The V end lost 4 bases, the J end lost 4 bases, and 10 bases lay between the germline ends. Germline V lookup: CDR1 MNHEY, CDR2 SMNVEV (reference sequence). This TCR derives from an adult with an advanced solid tumor such as melanoma, head and neck, liver or kidney cancer. V is TRBV27 and J is TRBJ1-2; D call uncertain. This material consisted of CD4+ or CD8+ T cells sorted from blood, taken in a trial of the OX40 agonist ivuxolimab. The CDR3 DNA reads as TGTGCCAGCAGTTCCACATCTAGCTATGGCTACACCTTC. Amino acid sequence: CASSSTSSYGYTF.